This T cell receptor beta chain was sequenced during a study of T cells in Graves' hyperthyroidism and ophthalmopathy. Study background: Any treatment followed the collection of peripheral blood at initial diagnosis. Study-wide results and limits: A model built on 13 V-J features separated ophthalmopathy from stable hyperthyroidism.

From germline, CDR1 is DFQATT and CDR2 SNEGSKA (reference sequence). This CDR3 has 13 amino acids. The ends lost 6 bases at V and 0 bases at J; junction bases unmatched: 2. Researchers amplified the TCR beta CDR3 regions from RNA transcripts. A set of HTBI primers served as the primers for a first-round RT-PCR of the TCR CDR3. TCRdb re-called the multiplex PCR reads through MiXCR, storing one row per CDR3 protein. The sample comprises some 600,000 distinct CDR3 sequences, approximately 15% of which are singletons, and about 5.8% rests with the top ten. Clinicians diagnosed patients from clinical symptoms, serum thyroxine and TRAb, thyroid ultrasound and orbital computed tomography. Using around 10 ml of fresh peripheral blood, PBMCs were prepared. This clonotype occurred many times. Its matching antigen is unknown.

This chain connects TRBV20-1 to TRBJ2-1, with 7 bases matching TRBD1. Material for sequencing was blood. This receptor was obtained from a woman aged 25 to 39 with Graves' hyperthyroidism that later progressed to Graves' ophthalmopathy. DNA for the CDR3: TGCAGTGCCGACAGGGACTCCTACAATGAGCAGTTCTTC. It translates to CSADRDSYNEQFF.